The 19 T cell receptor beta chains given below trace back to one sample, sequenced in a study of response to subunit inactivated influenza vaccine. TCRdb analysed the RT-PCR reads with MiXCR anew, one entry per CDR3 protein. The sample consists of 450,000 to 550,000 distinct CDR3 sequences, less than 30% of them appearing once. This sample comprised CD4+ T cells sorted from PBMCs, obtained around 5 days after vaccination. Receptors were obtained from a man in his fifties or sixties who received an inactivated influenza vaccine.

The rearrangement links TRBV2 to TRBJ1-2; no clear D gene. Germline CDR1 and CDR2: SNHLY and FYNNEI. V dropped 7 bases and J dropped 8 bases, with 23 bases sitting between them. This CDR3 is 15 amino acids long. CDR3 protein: CASTRTLGGLKGYTF. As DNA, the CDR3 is TGTGCCAGCACGAGGACCTTGGGAGGCCTAAAGGGCTACACCTTC.

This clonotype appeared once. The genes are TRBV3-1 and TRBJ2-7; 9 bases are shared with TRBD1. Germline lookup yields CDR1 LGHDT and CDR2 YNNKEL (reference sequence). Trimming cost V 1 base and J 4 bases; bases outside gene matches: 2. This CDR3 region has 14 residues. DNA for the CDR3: TGTGCCAGCAGCCAAGGCGGGACAGGGTACGAGCAGTACTTC. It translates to CASSQGGTGYEQYF.

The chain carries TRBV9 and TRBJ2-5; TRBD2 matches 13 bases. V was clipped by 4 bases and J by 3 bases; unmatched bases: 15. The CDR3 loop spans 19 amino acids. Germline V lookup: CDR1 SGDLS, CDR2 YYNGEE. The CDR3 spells CASSSRLAGGPNPKETQYF. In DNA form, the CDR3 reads TGTGCCAGCAGCTCCCGACTAGCGGGGGGTCCAAACCCTAAAGAGACCCAGTACTTC.

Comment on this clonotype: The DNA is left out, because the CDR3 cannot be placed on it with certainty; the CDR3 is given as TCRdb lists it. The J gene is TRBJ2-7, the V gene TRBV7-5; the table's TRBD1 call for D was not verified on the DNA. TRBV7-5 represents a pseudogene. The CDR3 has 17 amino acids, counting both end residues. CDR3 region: CISVPEVRQGGSYEQYF.

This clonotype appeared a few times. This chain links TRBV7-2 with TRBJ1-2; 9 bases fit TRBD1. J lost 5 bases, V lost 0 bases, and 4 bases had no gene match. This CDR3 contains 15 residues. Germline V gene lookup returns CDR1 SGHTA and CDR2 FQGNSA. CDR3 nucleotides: TGTGCCAGCAGCTTAGCCGGGACAGGGTCGTATGGCTACACCTTC. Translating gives CASSLAGTGSYGYTF.

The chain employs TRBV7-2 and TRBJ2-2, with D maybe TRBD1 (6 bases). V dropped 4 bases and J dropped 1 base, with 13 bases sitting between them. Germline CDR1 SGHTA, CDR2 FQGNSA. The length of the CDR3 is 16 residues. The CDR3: CASSSIRDMNTGELFF. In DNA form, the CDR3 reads TGTGCCAGCAGCTCTATCCGGGACATGAACACCGGGGAGCTGTTTTTT.

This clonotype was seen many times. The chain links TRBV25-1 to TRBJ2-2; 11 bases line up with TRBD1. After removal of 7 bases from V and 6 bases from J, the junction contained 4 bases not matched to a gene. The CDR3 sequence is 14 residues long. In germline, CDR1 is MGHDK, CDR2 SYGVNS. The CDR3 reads CASKGQGVSGELFF. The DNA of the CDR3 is TGTGCCAGCAAGGGACAGGGGGTATCCGGGGAGCTGTTTTTT.

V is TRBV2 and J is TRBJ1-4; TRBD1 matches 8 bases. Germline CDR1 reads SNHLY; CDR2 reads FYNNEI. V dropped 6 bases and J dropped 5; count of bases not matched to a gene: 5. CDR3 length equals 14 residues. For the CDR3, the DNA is TGTGCCAGCAGGAATAGACAGGGGAATGAAAAACTGTTTTTT. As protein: CASRNRQGNEKLFF.

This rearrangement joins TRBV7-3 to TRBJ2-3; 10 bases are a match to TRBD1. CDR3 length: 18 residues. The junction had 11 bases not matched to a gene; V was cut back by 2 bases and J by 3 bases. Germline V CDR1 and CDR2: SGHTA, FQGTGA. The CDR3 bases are TGTGCCAGCAGCTTAGTGGCCTCCGGGACAGGGGTTACAGATACGCAGTATTTT. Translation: CASSLVASGTGVTDTQYF. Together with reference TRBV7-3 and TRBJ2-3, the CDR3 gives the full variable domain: GAGVSQTPSNKVTEKGKYVELRCDPISGHTALYWYRQSLGQGPEFLIYFQGTGAADDSGLPNDRFFAVRPEGSVSTLKIQRTERGDSAVYLCASSLVASGTGVTDTQYFGPGTRLTVL.

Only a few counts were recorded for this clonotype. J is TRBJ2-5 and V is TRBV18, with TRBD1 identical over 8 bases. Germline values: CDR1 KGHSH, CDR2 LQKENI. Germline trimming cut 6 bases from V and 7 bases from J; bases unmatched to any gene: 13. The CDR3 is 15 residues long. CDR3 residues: CASSQNSGTGGTQYF. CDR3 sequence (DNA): TGTGCCAGCTCGCAGAACTCCGGGACAGGTGGGACCCAGTACTTC.

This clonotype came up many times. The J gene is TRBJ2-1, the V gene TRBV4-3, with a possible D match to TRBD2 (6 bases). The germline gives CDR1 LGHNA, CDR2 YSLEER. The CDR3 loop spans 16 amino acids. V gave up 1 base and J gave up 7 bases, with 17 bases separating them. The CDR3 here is CASSQGGTSLTNEQFF. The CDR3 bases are TGCGCCAGCAGCCAAGGGGGGACTTCTCTCACTAATGAGCAGTTCTTC.

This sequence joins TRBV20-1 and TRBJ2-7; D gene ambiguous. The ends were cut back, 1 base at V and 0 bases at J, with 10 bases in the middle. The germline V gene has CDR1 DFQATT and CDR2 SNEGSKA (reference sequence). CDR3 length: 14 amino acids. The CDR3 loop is CSARVTRSSYEQYF. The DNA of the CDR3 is TGCAGTGCTAGAGTAACCAGGAGCTCCTACGAGCAGTACTTC.

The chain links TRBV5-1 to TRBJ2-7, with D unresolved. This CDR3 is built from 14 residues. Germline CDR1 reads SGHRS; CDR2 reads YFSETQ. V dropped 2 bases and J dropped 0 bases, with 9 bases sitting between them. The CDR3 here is CASSLATSSYEQYF. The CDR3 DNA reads TGCGCCAGCAGCTTAGCCACGAGCTCCTACGAGCAGTACTTC.

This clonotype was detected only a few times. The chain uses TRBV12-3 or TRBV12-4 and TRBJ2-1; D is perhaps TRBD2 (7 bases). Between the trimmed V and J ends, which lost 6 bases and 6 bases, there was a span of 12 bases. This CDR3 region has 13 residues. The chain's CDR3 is CASRRGGINEQFF. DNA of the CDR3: TGTGCCAGCAGGAGGGGGGGGATCAATGAGCAGTTCTTC.

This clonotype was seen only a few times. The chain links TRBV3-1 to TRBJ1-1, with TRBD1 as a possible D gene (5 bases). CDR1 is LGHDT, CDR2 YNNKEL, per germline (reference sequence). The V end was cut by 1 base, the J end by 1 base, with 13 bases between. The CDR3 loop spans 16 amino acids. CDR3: CASSQADRGRNTEAFF. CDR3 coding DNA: TGTGCCAGCAGCCAAGCTGACCGGGGGAGGAACACTGAAGCTTTCTTT. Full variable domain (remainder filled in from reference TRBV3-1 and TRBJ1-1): DTAVSQTPKYLVTQMGNDKSIKCEQNLGHDTMYWYKQDSKKFLKIMFSYNNKELIINETVPNRFSPKSPDKAHLNLHINSLELGDSAVYFCASSQADRGRNTEAFFGQGTRLTVV.

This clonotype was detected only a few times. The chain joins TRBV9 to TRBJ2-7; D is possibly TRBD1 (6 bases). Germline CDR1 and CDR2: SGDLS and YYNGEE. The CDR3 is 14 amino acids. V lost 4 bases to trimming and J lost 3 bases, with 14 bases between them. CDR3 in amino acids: CASSPPGHDYEQYF. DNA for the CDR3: TGTGCCAGCAGCCCTCCGGGACATGACTACGAGCAGTACTTC.

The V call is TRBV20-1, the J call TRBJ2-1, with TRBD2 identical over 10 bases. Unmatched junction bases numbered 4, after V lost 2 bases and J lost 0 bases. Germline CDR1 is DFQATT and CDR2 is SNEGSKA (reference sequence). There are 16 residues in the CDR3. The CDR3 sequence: CSARRGLASSYNEQFF. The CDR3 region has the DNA TGCAGTGCTAGAAGGGGACTAGCGAGCTCCTACAATGAGCAGTTCTTC.

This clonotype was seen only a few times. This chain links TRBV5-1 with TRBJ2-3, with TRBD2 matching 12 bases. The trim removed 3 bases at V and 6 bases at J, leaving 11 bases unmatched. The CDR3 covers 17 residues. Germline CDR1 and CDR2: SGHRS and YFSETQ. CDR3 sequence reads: CASSSKLAGGQTDTQYF. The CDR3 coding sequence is TGCGCCAGCAGCTCGAAGCTAGCGGGAGGGCAAACGGATACGCAGTATTTT.

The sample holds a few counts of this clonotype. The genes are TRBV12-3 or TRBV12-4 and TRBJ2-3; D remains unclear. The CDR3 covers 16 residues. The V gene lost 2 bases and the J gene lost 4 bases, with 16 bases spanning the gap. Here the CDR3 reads CASSLFAQEVSDTQYF. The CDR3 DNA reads TGTGCCAGCAGTTTATTCGCCCAAGAGGTTTCAGATACGCAGTATTTT.